The 11 T cell receptor beta chains below were found in one sample sequenced in a study of shared clonotypes between healthy human individuals. Some clones are missing from TCRdb's copy, which holds only in-frame ones; the method was immunoSEQ multiplex PCR. In the table there are about 2.3 million clones, roughly 93% of which are singletons. Material for sequencing was naive CD4+ T cells from PBMCs. Subset described: CD45RA+ positively selected. The receptors were gathered from a man between 18 and 29 years old in good health. Some clones in this sample may be carry-over from other donors' samples.

Notes on this clone: Other DNA sequences within the sample encode an identical CDR3. This sequence joins TRBV5-1 and TRBJ2-5; tentative D call: TRBD1 (6 bases). The CDR3 consists of 13 residues. Germline V gene lookup returns CDR1 SGHRS and CDR2 YFSETQ. V was clipped by 0 bases and J by 5 bases, with 8 bases between them. The CDR3 DNA follows: TGCGCCAGCAGCTTGGACAGGGTGGAGACCCAGTACTTC. It specifies CASSLDRVETQYF.

This sequence joins TRBV5-1 and TRBJ2-7; 11 bases agree with TRBD1. Germline CDR1 SGHRS, CDR2 YFSETQ. CDR3 length: 17 amino acids. J gave up 3 bases and V 2 bases, and 10 bases lay outside the gene matches. In nucleotides, the CDR3 is TGCGCCAGCAGCTTTCCCACGGAGGGGACAGGGGGCTACGAGCAGTACTTC. This sequence encodes CASSFPTEGTGGYEQYF.

The rearrangement links TRBV4-2 to TRBJ2-2; 10 bases align to TRBD2. This CDR3 contains 17 residues. The ends lost 2 bases at V and 3 bases at J; junction bases unmatched: 6. CDR1 is LGHNA, CDR2 YNFKEQ, per germline. The DNA of the CDR3 is TGTGCCAGCAGCCAACCGGGACTAGCGACAGACACCGGGGAGCTGTTTTTT. Its protein is CASSQPGLATDTGELFF.

This chain links TRBV9 with TRBJ1-3; D is undetermined. Trimming removed 4 bases from V and 0 bases from J, with 14 bases in between. This CDR3 has 16 amino acids. From germline, CDR1 is SGDLS and CDR2 YYNGEE. CDR3 nucleotide sequence: TGTGCCAGCAGCCCTCGGGGAGACCCCTCTGGAAACACCATATATTTT. Protein product: CASSPRGDPSGNTIYF. The full variable domain, with the rest looked up from reference TRBV9 and TRBJ1-3, is DSGVTQTPKHLITATGQRVTLRCSPRSGDLSVYWYQQSLDQGLQFLIQYYNGEERAKGNILERFSAQQFPDLHSELNLSSLELGDSALYFCASSPRGDPSGNTIYFGEGSWLTVV.

V usage is TRBV2 and J usage is TRBJ1-5, with TRBD1 matching over 9 bases. The V segment lost 7 bases and the J segment 2 bases; nucleotides outside the gene matches: 12. The germline V gene has CDR1 SNHLY and CDR2 FYNNEI. CDR3 size: 17 residues. The CDR3: CASKTPMGQGGNQPQHF. CDR3 nucleotides: TGTGCCAGCAAGACCCCAATGGGACAGGGTGGCAATCAGCCCCAGCATTTT.

The rearrangement links TRBV4-2 to TRBJ2-7, with 10 bases aligning to TRBD2. Germline V lookup: CDR1 LGHNA, CDR2 YNFKEQ. With 3 bases clipped from V and 2 bases from J, the junction kept 7 bases outside the gene matches. CDR3 length: 16 amino acids. The CDR3 DNA follows: TGTGCCAGCAGCCAGCCGGGGACTAGCGTACCCTACGAGCAGTACTTC. Its protein is CASSQPGTSVPYEQYF.

A word on this clone: Different DNA sequences within this sample yield the same CDR3. CDR3 in DNA: TGCAGTGCTAGCCGCAGGGACGAGCAGTACTTC. It codes for CSASRRDEQYF. This chain joins TRBV20-1 and TRBJ2-7, with D tentatively TRBD1 (5 bases). The CDR3 loop spans 11 amino acids. The V end was cut by 3 bases, the J end by 5 bases, with 8 bases between. Germline CDR1 is DFQATT and CDR2 is SNEGSKA (reference sequence).

This chain joins TRBV5-1 and TRBJ2-2, with D possibly being TRBD2 (6 bases). V gave up 3 bases and J gave up 6 bases, with 18 bases separating them. The CDR3 sequence is 16 residues long. Per germline, CDR1 SGHRS and CDR2 YFSETQ. CDR3: CASSSNGGRVSGELFF. CDR3 in DNA: TGCGCCAGCAGCTCCAACGGGGGTAGGGTGTCCGGGGAGCTGTTTTTT.

The chain links TRBV10-3 to TRBJ2-3; a weak D match, TRBD2 (6 bases). The CDR3 has 22 residues. The germline V and J ends were trimmed by 3 bases and 0 bases, with 31 bases remaining between them. Germline V lookup: CDR1 ENHRY, CDR2 SYGVKD. The CDR3 DNA is TGTGCCATCAGTGACCTACTAGCCCCCCAGGTGCCTTCTACTCGGAGCACAGATACGCAGTATTTT. This gives the protein CAISDLLAPQVPSTRSTDTQYF.

V usage is TRBV27 and J usage is TRBJ2-7; tentatively, D is TRBD1 (6 bases). V gave up 3 bases and J gave up 0 bases, with 9 bases separating them. The length of the CDR3 is 14 residues. Germline values: CDR1 MNHEY, CDR2 SMNVEV (reference sequence). CDR3 coding DNA: TGTGCCAGCAGTTTGCGACAGGTCTCCTACGAGCAGTACTTC. Its protein is CASSLRQVSYEQYF.

J is TRBJ2-5 and V is TRBV28; maybe TRBD1 (6 bases). V gave up 5 bases and J gave up 1 base, with 14 bases separating them. CDR3 length: 15 amino acids. The germline gives CDR1 MDHEN, CDR2 SYDVKM. The CDR3 DNA reads TGTGCCAGCAGTATTACAGGGTACCCCCAAGAGACCCAGTACTTC. Translation: CASSITGYPQETQYF.